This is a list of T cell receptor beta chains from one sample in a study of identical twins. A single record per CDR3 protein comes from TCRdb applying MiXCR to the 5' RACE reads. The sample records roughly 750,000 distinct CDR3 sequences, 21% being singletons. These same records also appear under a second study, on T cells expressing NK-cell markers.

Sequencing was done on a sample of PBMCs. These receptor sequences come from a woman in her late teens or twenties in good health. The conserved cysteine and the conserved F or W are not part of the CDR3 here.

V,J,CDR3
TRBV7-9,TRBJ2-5,ASSINSRETQY
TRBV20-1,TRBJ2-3,SAFRPGDTQY
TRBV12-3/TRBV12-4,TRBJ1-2,ASSSLGATWGYT
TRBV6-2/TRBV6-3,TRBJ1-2,ASLETSPLGYT
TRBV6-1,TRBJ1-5,ASSRSGRNQPQH
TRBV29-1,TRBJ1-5,SVEENPGQPQH
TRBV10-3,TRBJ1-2,AISERQGGGYT
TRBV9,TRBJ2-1,ASSAKPSSYNEQF
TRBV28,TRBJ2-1,ASTRRTSGYNEQF
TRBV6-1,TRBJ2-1,ASRVSGAASGEQF
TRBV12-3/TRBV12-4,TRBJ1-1,ASIARGSAEAF
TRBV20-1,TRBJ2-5,SARDLPWTQY
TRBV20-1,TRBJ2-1,SARDPSSASANEQF
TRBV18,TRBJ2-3,ASTGLVGDTQY
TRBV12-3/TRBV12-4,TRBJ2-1,ASSLGQGEF
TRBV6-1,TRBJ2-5,ASSPGTSGRRITQY
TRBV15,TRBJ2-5,ATTTGPGRRETQY
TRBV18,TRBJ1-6,ASSPYRERNSPLH
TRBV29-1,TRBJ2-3,SVSGLAGNLSTDTQY
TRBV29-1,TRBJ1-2,SVHRDPGYT
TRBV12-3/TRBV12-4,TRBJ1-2,ASSLDPSIGYT
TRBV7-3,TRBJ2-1,ASSLLGVFLTSYNEQF
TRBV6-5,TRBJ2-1,ATTGTEQF
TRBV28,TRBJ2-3,ASRTYGVSTDTQY
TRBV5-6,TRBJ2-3,ASRLRLAADTQY
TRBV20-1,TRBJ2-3,SAPPRPSDPDTQY
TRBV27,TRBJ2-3,ASSLLTTDTQY
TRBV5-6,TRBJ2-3,ASSFSGPFY
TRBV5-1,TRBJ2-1,ASSDSPGQGRNEQF
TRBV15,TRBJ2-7,ATSRTGGDNEQY
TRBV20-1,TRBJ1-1,SAPGQMNTEAF
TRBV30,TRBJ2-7,AWSVRSYEQY
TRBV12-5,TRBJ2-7,ASGATSGGDYEQY
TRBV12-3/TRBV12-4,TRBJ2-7,ASSLALPYEQY
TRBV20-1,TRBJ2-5,SARDSTAGDAGETQY
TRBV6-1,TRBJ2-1,ASSPGPGFGEQF
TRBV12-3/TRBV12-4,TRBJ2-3,ASSLRAGGDTQY
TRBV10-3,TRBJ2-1,AISGIAGSYNEQF
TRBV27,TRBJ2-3,ASSPLQGASPSDTQY
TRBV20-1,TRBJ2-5,SATGGETQY